A single T cell receptor beta chain is shown here with its context. The data are from a study of shared clonotypes between healthy human individuals. Germline CDR1 MDHEN, CDR2 SYDVKM. CDR3 size: 14 residues. Trimming cost V 11 bases and J 3 bases; bases outside gene matches: 12. Profiled with immunoSEQ multiplex PCR; TCRdb holds only in-frame clones, not every one. The sample includes millions of clones, 93% seen only once; the top ten take 0.3% to 0.4%. CD45RA-negative memory and CD45RA+ naive subsets were split from the CD4+ cells. Material: naive CD4+ T cells from PBMCs. The subset here: CD45RA+ positively selected. The receptor was isolated from a man aged 18 to 29 in good health. Some clones in this sample may be carry-over from other donors' samples. The V gene is TRBV28, the J gene TRBJ1-1; 7 bases are shared with TRBD1. In DNA form, the CDR3 reads TGTGCCTGCCTACCGGGACAGACCTACACTGAAGCTTTCTTT. This encodes CACLPGQTYTEAFF.